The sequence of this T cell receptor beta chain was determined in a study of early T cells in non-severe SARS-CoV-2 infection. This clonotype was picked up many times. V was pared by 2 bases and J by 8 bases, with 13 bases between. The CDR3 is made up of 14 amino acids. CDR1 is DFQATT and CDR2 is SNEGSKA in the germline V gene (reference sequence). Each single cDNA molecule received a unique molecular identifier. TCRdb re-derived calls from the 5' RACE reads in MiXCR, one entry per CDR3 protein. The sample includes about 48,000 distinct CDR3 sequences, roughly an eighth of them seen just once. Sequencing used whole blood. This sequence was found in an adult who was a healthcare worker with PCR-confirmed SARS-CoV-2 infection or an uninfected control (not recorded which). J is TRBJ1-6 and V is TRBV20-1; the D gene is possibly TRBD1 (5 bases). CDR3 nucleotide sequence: TGCAGTGCTAGATCGGCGGGACCCTATTCACCCCTCCACTTT. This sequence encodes CSARSAGPYSPLHF.